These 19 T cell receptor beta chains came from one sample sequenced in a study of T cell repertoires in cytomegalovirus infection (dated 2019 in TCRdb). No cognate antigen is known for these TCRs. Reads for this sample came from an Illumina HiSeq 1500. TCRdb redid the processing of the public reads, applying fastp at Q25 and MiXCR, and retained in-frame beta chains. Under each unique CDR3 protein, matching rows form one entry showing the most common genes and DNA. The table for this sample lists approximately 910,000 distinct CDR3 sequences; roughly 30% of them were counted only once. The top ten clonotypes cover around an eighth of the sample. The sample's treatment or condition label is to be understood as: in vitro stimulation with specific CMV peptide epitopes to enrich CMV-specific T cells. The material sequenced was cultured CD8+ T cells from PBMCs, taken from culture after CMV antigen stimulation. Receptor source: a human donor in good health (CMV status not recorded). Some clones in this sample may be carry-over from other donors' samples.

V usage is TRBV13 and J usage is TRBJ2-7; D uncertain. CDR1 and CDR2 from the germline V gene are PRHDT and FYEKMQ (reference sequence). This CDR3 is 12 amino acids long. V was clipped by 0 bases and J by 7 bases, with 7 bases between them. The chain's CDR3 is CASSLGLSEQYV. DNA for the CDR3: TGTGCCAGCAGCTTAGGCCTGAGTGAGCAGTACGTC.

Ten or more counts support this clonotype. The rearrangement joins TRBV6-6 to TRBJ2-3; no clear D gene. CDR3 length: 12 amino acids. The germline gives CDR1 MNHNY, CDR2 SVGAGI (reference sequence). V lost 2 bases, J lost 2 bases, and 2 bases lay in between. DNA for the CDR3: TGTGCCAGCAGTTACCTCACAGATACGCAGTATTTT. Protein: CASSYLTDTQYF.

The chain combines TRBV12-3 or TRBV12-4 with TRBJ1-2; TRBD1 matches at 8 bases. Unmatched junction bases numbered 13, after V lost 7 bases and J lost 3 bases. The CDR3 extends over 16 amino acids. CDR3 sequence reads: CASTDGQGFRYYGYTF. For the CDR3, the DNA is TGTGCCAGCACCGACGGACAGGGATTTCGCTACTATGGCTACACCTTC.

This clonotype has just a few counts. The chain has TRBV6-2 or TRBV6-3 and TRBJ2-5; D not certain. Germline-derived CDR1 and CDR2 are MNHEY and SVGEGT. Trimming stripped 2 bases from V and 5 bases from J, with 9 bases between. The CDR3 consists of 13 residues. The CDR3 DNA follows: TGTGCCAGCAGTTACAGGTTGTTGGAGACCCAGTACTTC. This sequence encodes CASSYRLLETQYF.

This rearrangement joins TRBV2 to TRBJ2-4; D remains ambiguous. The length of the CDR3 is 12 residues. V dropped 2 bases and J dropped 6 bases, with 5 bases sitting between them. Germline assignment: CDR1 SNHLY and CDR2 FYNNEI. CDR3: CASSENGNIQYF. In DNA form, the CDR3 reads TGTGCCAGCAGTGAAAATGGAAACATTCAGTACTTC. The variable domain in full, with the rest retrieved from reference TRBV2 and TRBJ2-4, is EPEVTQTPSHQVTQMGQEVILRCVPISNHLYFYWYRQILGQKVEFLVSFYNNEISEKSEIFDDQFSVERPDGSNFTLKIRSTKLEDSAMYFCASSENGNIQYFGAGTRLSVL.

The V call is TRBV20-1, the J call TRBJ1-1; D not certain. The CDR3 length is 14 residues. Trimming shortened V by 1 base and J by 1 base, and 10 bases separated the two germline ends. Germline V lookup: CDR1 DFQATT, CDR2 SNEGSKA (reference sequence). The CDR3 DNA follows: TGCAGTGCTAGAGCAAACATCTCGAACACTGAAGCTTTCTTT. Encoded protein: CSARANISNTEAFF.

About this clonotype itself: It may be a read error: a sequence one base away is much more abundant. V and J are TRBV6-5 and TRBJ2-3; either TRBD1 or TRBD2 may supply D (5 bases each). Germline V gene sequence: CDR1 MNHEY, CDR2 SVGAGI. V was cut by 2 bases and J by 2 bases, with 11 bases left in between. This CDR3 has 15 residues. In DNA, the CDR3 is TGTGCCAGCAGTTACGCTCGGGGCCACACAGATACGCAGTATTTT. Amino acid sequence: CASSYARGHTDTQYF.

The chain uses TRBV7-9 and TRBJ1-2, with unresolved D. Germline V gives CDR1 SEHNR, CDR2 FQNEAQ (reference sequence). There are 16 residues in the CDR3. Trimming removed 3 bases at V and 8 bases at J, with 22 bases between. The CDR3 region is CASSFIAGPTRGGYTF. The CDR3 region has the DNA TGTGCCAGCAGCTTCATAGCAGGCCCGACGAGAGGGGGCTACACCTTC. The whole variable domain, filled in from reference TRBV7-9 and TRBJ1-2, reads DTGVSQNPRHKITKRGQNVTFRCDPISEHNRLYWYRQTLGQGPEFLTYFQNEAQLEKSRLLSDRFSAERPKGSFSTLEIQRTEQGDSAMYLCASSFIAGPTRGGYTFGSGTRLTVV.

In nucleotides, the CDR3 is TGCGCCAGCAGTGATAGACAGGGGAGCTACGAGCAGTACGTC. Protein sequence: CASSDRQGSYEQYV. The V call is TRBV23-1, the J call TRBJ2-7, with TRBD1 matching 8 bases. TRBV23-1 falls under the ORF class, with uncertain function. The V segment lost 5 bases and the J segment 3 bases; nucleotides outside the gene matches: 6. The CDR3 is 14 amino acids.

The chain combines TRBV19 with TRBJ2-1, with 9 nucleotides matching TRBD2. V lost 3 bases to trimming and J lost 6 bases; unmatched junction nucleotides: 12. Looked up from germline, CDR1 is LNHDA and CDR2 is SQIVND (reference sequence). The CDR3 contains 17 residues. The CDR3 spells CASSIRDLAGEVNEQFF. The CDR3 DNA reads TGTGCCAGTAGTATTCGGGATTTAGCGGGGGAGGTCAATGAGCAGTTCTTC.

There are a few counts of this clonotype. The chain's CDR3 is CASSLVGGPSSNYGYTF. The CDR3, as DNA: TGTGCCAGCAGCTTAGTCGGGGGCCCGAGCTCTAACTATGGCTACACCTTC. This chain joins TRBV7-8 and TRBJ1-2, with a weak D call TRBD1 (6 bases). The CDR3 runs to 17 residues. V was trimmed by 1 base and J by 0 bases, leaving 15 bases between them. Germline V lookup: CDR1 SGHVS, CDR2 FQNEAQ.

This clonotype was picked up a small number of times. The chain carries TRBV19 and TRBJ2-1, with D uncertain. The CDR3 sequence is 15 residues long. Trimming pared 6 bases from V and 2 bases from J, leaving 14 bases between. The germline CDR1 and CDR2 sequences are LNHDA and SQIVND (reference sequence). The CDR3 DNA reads TGTGCCAGTAGCACCGCCCTAGGCCCCTACAATGAGCAGTTCTTC. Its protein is CASSTALGPYNEQFF.

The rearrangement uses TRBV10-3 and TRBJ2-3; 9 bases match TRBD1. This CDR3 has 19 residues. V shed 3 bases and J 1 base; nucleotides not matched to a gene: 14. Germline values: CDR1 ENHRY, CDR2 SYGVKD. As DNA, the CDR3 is TGTGCCATCAGTGATGCGGGGACAGGGACCCCTCAGGGCACAGATACGCAGTATTTT. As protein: CAISDAGTGTPQGTDTQYF.

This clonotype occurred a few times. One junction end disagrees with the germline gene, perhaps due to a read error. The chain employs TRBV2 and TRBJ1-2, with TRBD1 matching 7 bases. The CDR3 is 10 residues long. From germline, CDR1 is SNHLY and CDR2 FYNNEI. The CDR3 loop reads CASSGEQGSF. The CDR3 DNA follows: TGTGCCAGCAGTGGCGAACAGGGGTCCTTC.

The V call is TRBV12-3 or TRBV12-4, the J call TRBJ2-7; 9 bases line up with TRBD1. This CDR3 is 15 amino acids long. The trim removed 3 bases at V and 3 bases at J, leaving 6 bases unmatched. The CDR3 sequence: CASSFGTGISYEQYF. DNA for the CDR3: TGTGCCAGCAGTTTTGGGACAGGGATTAGCTACGAGCAGTACTTC.

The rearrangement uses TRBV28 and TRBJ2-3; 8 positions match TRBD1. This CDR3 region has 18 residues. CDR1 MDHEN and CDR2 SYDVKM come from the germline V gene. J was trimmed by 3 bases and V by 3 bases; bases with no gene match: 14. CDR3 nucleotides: TGTGCCAGCAGTTTTAGCGGCCCCGGACAGGGTTATACAGATACGCAGTATTTT. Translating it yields CASSFSGPGQGYTDTQYF. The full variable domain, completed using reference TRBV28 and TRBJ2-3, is DVKVTQSSRYLVKRTGEKVFLECVQDMDHENMFWYRQDPGLGLRLIYFSYDVKMKEKGDIPEGYSVSREKKERFSLILESASTNQTSMYLCASSFSGPGQGYTDTQYFGPGTRLTVL.

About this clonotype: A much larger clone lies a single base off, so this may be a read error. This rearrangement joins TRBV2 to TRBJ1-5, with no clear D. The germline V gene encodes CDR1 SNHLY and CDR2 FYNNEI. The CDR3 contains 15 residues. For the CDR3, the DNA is TGTGCCAGCAGTGAAGGTGGGAATAGCATTCAGCCCCAGCATTTT. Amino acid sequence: CASSEGGNSIQPQHF.

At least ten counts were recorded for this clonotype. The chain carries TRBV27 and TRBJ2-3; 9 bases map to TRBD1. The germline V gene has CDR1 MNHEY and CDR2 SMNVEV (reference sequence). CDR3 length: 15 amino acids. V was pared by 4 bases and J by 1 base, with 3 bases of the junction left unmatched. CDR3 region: CASSYRDRGTDTQYF. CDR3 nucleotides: TGTGCCAGCAGTTACCGGGACAGGGGCACAGATACGCAGTATTTT.

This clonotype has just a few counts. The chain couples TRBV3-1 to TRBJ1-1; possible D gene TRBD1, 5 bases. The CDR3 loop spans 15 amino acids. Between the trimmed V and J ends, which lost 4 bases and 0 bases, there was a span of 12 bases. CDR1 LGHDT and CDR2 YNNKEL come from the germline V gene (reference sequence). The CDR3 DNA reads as TGTGCCAGCAGCCCCAGGGAGGCGCTGAACACTGAAGCTTTCTTT. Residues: CASSPREALNTEAFF.